This record concerns one TCR beta chain sequence. The sample is drawn from a study of shared T cell receptors in the human thymus. CDR3 length equals 15 residues. Germline lookup yields CDR1 SGHTS and CDR2 YDEGEE. Trimming stripped 4 bases from V and 1 base from J, with 14 bases between. Profiled with immunoSEQ multiplex PCR; TCRdb holds only in-frame clones, not every one. Of 500,000 to 750,000 clones detected, 70% to 90% appear once; the ten largest clones hold 0.01%. The sample was also linked to a second study, of human thymus T cells. As that study records: Corrective cardiac operations yielded the resected thymus tissue.

The sequencing sample was made of thymocytes. This chain links TRBV5-8 with TRBJ2-5, with unresolved D. This clonotype was obtained from a boy less than two years old with a congenital heart defect. CDR3 bases: TGTGCCAGCAGCCTCGCCGACAAATTCCAAGAGACCCAGTACTTC. Translating it yields CASSLADKFQETQYF.